The sequence of this TCR beta chain was determined in a study of brain T cells in children with intractable seizures (dated by TCRdb to the early 2020s). About the full investigation: Resected brain tissue from 53 pediatric epilepsy surgery cases was initially screened for immune gene transcripts with a NanoString immunology panel. Among the roughly twelve selected surgery cases, pre-surgery blood was additionally sequenced for eight, leaving four cases with brain tissue only. General study outcomes and caveats: Because sequencing depth differed between pre- and post-surgery blood, the absence of clones from the pre-surgery sample may reflect undersampling. The patients' HCMV serostatus was not known, and viral specificity was inferred solely from CDR3 sequence similarity.

Based on the germline V gene (reference sequence), the CDR1 and CDR2 sequences are WNHNN and SYGVQD. V drops 6 bases and J drops 5 bases, leaving 4 bases in between. Including the terminal cysteine and phenylalanine, the CDR3 comprises 10 residues. CDR3 DNA only is kept here, 30 bases in frame from base 1. Notes on this clone: This receptor's antigen is unknown. Base qualities were left out, and no much larger clone turns up one base away.

The time point label here, explained by the study, means: resected brain tissue, or blood drawn just prior to surgery. Surgery cases with the highest brain T cell transcript signatures were selected for TCR beta chain sequencing of brain tissue and, where available, blood. Before surgery, the patients had been given at least one anti-epileptic drug. The TCR-sequenced patients were children whose drug-resistant epilepsy was caused by tuberous sclerosis complex, focal cortical dysplasia, Rasmussen encephalitis or hemimegalencephaly. The blood samples were collected right before the epilepsy surgery. Bulk genomic DNA was isolated from unsorted brain tissue and whole blood using the Monarch genomic DNA purification kit. The immunoSEQ assay was used to generate TCR beta chain sequences from genomic DNA. On the study's bioinformatics: CDR3 sequences that did not begin with the conserved framework cysteine at position 104 were removed by hand. To get clonality, the normalized Shannon's Diversity Index was subtracted from one, giving values from 0 (maximal diversity) to 1 (oligoclonal). Chi-squared comparison-of-proportions tests assessed whether the same CDR3 differed in frequency between samples, such as brain versus blood. Public clonotypes were identified through searches of immuneACCESS, and similarity to known antiviral clonotypes was evaluated with the VDJdb browser. TCRdb re-hosts the immuneACCESS table, in-frame sequences only. Its copies lack some clones; in the studies checked, an unresolved V gene accounts for under half of them, and the cause for the rest is not known. V and J calls and clone size are as listed in that table; D and trimming were resolved from the DNA. This sample has about 120,000 clones in its table, and 85% to 95% of those were observed once. 3.8% of the sample belongs to the ten largest clones.

The receptor was derived from a boy under two years old with hemimegalencephaly and intractable seizures. The sample consisted of peripheral blood, taken at surgery. The chain was built from TRBV10-1 and TRBJ2-5; the D gene identity is not certain. The nucleotide sequence reads TGCGCCAGCAGCGATGAGACCCAGTACTTC. Its product reads: CASSDETQYF.